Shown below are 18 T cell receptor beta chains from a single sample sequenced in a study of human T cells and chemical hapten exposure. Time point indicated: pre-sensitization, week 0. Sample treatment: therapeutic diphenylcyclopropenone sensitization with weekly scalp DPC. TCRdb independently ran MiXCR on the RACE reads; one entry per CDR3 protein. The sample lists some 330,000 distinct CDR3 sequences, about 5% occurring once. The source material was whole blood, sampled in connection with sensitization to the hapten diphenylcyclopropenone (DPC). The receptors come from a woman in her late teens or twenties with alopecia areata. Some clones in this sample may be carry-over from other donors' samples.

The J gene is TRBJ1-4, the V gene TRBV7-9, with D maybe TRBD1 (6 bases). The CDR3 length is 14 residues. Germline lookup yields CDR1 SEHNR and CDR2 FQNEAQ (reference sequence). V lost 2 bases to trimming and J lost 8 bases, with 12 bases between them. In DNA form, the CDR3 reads TGTGCCAGCAGCTTATCGAGGACAGCCGAAAAACTGTTTTTT. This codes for CASSLSRTAEKLFF.

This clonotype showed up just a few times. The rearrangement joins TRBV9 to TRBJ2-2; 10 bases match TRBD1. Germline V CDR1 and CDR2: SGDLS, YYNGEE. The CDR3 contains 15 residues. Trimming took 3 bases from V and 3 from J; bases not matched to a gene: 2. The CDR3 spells CASSGGQGDTGELFF. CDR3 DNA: TGTGCCAGCAGCGGAGGACAGGGGGACACCGGGGAGCTGTTTTTT. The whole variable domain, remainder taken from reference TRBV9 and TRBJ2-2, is DSGVTQTPKHLITATGQRVTLRCSPRSGDLSVYWYQQSLDQGLQFLIQYYNGEERAKGNILERFSAQQFPDLHSELNLSSLELGDSALYFCASSGGQGDTGELFFGEGSRLTVL.

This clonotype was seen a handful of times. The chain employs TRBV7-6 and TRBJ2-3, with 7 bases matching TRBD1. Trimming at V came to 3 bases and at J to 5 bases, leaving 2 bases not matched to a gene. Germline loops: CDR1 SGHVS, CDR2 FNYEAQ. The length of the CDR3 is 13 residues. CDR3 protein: CASSLGQIDTQYF. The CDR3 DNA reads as TGTGCCAGCAGCTTGGGACAGATAGATACGCAGTATTTT.

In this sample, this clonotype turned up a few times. The CDR3 spells CASSRSEPIRWTGGETNEKLFF. The CDR3 nucleotides read TGCGCCAGCAGCAGGTCTGAACCGATTCGGTGGACAGGGGGAGAGACTAATGAAAAACTGTTTTTT. This sequence joins TRBV5-1 and TRBJ1-4; 10 bases agree with TRBD1. The CDR3 contains 22 residues. Looked up from germline, CDR1 is SGHRS and CDR2 is YFSETQ. V was pared by 4 bases and J by 2 bases, with 23 bases of the junction left unmatched.

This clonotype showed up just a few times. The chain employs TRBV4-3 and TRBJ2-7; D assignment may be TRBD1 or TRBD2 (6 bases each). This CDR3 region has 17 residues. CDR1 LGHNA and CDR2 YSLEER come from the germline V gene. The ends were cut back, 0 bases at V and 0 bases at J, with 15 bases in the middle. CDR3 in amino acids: CASSQESGATSSYEQYF. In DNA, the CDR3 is TGCGCCAGCAGCCAAGAATCGGGGGCGACGAGCTCCTACGAGCAGTACTTC.

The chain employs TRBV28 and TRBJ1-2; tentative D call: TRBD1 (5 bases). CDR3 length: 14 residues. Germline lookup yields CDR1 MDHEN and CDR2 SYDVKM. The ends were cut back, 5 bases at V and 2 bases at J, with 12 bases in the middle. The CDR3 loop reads CASSRGTTNYGYTF. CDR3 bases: TGTGCCAGCAGTCGGGGGACGACCAACTATGGCTACACCTTC.

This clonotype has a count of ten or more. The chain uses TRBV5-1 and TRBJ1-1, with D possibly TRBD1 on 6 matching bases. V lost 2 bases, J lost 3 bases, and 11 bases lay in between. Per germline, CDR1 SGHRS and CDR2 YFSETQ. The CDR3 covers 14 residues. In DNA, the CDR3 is TGCGCCAGCAGCTTAGGAAACAGGGACACTGAAGCTTTCTTT. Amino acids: CASSLGNRDTEAFF.

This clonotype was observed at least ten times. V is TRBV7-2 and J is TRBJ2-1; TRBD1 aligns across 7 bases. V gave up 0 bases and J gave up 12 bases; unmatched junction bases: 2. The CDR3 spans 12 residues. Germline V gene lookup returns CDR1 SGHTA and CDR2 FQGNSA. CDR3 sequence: CASSLATGWQFF. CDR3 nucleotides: TGTGCCAGCAGCTTAGCGACAGGGTGGCAGTTCTTC.

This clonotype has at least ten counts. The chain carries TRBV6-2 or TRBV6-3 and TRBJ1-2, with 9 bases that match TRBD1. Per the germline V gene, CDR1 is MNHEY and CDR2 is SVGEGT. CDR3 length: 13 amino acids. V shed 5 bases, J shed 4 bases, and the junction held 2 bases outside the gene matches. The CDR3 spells CASSEQGAYGYTF. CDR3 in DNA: TGTGCCAGCAGTGAACAGGGGGCCTATGGCTACACCTTC.

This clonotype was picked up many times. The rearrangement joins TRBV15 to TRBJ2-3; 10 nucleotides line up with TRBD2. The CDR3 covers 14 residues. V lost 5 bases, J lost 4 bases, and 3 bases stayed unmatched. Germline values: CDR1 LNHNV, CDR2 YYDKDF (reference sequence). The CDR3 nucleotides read TGTGCCACCAGCCCTAGCGGGGGTCCAGATACGCAGTATTTT. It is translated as CATSPSGGPDTQYF.

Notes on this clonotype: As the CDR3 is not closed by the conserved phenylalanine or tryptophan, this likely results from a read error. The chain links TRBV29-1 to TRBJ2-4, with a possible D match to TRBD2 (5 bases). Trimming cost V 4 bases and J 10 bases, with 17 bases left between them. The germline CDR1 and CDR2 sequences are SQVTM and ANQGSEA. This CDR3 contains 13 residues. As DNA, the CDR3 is TGCAGCGTTGGAGAGGGCCCCTTTCAAATTCAGTACTCC. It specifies CSVGEGPFQIQYS.

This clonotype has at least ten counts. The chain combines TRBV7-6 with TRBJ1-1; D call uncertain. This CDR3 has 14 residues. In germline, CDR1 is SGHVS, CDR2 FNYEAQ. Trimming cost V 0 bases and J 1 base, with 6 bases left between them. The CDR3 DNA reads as TGTGCCAGCAGCTTAGCCGAGGCGAACACTGAAGCTTTCTTT. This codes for CASSLAEANTEAFF.

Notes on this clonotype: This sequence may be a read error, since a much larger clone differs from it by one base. This CDR3 is CASSFGGWNEQFF. The CDR3 region has the DNA TGTGCCAGCAGCTTTGGGGGCTGGAATGAGCAGTTCTTC. The chain links TRBV5-5 to TRBJ2-1, with a weak D call TRBD1 (6 bases). Between the trimmed V and J ends, which lost 2 bases and 7 bases, there was a span of 10 bases. Germline assignment: CDR1 SGHKS and CDR2 YYEKEE (reference sequence). The CDR3 consists of 13 residues.

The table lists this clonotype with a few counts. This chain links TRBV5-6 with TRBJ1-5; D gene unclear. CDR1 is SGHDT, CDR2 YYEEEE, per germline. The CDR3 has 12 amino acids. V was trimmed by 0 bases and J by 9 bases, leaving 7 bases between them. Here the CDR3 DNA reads TGTGCCAGCAGCTTGGGCTCCAGGCCCCAGCATTTT. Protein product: CASSLGSRPQHF.

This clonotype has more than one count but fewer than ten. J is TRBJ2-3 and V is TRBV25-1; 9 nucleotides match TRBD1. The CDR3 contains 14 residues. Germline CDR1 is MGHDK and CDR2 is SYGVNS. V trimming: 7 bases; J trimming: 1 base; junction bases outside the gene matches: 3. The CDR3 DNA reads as TGTGCCAGCAACAGGGGGCAGGGCACAGATACGCAGTATTTT. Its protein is CASNRGQGTDTQYF.

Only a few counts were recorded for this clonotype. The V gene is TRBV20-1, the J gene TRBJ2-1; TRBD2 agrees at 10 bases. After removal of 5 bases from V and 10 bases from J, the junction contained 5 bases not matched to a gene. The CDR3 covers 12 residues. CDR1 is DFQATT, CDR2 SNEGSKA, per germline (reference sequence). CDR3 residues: CSAPGTSDEQFF. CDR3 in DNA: TGCAGTGCTCCCGGGACTAGCGACGAGCAGTTCTTC.

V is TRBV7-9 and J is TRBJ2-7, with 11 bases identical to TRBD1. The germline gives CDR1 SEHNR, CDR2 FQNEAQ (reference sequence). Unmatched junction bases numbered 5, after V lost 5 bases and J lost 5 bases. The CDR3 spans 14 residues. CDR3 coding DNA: TGTGCCAGCAGCCCGGGGGGACAGGGGGACGAGCAGTACTTC. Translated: CASSPGGQGDEQYF.

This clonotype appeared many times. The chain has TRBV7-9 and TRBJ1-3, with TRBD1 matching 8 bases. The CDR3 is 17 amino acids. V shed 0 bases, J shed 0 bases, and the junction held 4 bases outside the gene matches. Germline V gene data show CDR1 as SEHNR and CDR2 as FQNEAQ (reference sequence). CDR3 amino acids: CASSLAGTGLSGNTIYF. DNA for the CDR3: TGTGCCAGCAGCTTAGCGGGGACAGGTCTCTCTGGAAACACCATATATTTT.